This is a list of T cell receptor beta chains from one sample in a study of neurological immune-mediated disorders. TCRdb reprocessed the 5' RACE reads with MiXCR, giving one entry per CDR3 protein. The table includes 20,000 to 30,000 distinct CDR3 sequences, approximately 13% detected once. The sequenced sample was PBMCs. Receptors originate from an older woman with HTLV-1-associated myelopathy (HAM/TSP). CDR3s include the opening cysteine and the closing phenylalanine or tryptophan. The order of the fields is CDR3 protein, J gene, clone size, V gene. Not every row has a clone size; where given, it reads once, few, many or a size class.

CDR3aa: CAISERQDNYGYTF; j_gene: TRBJ1-2; abundance: .; v_gene: TRBV10-3
CDR3aa: CASSRGQTEQFF; j_gene: TRBJ2-1; abundance: .; v_gene: TRBV7-9
CDR3aa: CASSLDGGSEQFF; j_gene: TRBJ2-1; abundance: many; v_gene: TRBV7-2
CDR3aa: CASSRGGARGTEAFF; j_gene: TRBJ1-1; abundance: .; v_gene: TRBV18
CDR3aa: CSARGPTGTGGFEQYF; j_gene: TRBJ2-7; abundance: medium-sized; v_gene: TRBV20-1
CDR3aa: CSASLFGGNEKLFF; j_gene: TRBJ1-4; abundance: many; v_gene: TRBV20-1
CDR3aa: CASSLRTGANTGELFF; j_gene: TRBJ2-2; abundance: many; v_gene: TRBV5-1
CDR3aa: CASSLDLRSNAF; j_gene: TRBJ1-2; abundance: many; v_gene: TRBV7-2
CDR3aa: CASSSLDKRYANEQFF; j_gene: TRBJ2-1; abundance: .; v_gene: TRBV18
CDR3aa: CSAAAASYEQYF; j_gene: TRBJ2-7; abundance: many; v_gene: TRBV20-1
CDR3aa: CASSQDRTSGSWQYF; j_gene: TRBJ2-7; abundance: many; v_gene: TRBV4-2
CDR3aa: CSVFRREGYNEQFF; j_gene: TRBJ2-1; abundance: medium-sized; v_gene: TRBV20-1
CDR3aa: CASSQEKTWGGPGEQFF; j_gene: TRBJ2-1; abundance: medium-sized; v_gene: TRBV3-1
CDR3aa: CASLLTGIEAFF; j_gene: TRBJ1-1; abundance: .; v_gene: TRBV7-9
CDR3aa: CASSLSGYGGYTF; j_gene: TRBJ1-2; abundance: many; v_gene: TRBV7-2
CDR3aa: CASRSGGYNSPLHF; j_gene: TRBJ1-6; abundance: many; v_gene: TRBV6-5
CDR3aa: CSAKKAGTNEKLFF; j_gene: TRBJ1-4; abundance: medium-sized; v_gene: TRBV29-1
CDR3aa: CASSTGTGPYEQYF; j_gene: TRBJ2-7; abundance: .; v_gene: TRBV7-6
CDR3aa: CSALGAGGSYEQYF; j_gene: TRBJ2-7; abundance: medium-sized; v_gene: TRBV20-1
CDR3aa: CASSLASESDTQYF; j_gene: TRBJ2-3; abundance: many; v_gene: TRBV5-1
CDR3aa: CASSLFSQSYGYTF; j_gene: TRBJ1-2; abundance: .; v_gene: TRBV5-6
CDR3aa: CSASFPTGVDNSPLHF; j_gene: TRBJ1-6; abundance: many; v_gene: TRBV20-1
CDR3aa: CSAGPLKGTGARSEQFF; j_gene: TRBJ2-1; abundance: many; v_gene: TRBV20-1
CDR3aa: CSVARDRSYNEQFF; j_gene: TRBJ2-1; abundance: few; v_gene: TRBV29-1
CDR3aa: CASSPGTGGARLDTQYF; j_gene: TRBJ2-3; abundance: many; v_gene: TRBV5-1
CDR3aa: CSARTRANEGF; j_gene: TRBJ1-1; abundance: many; v_gene: TRBV20-1
CDR3aa: CASSATGTGGITGELFF; j_gene: TRBJ2-2; abundance: many; v_gene: TRBV5-1
CDR3aa: CATQKGDTQYF; j_gene: TRBJ2-3; abundance: many; v_gene: TRBV24-1
CDR3aa: CASILPGPGANVLTF; j_gene: TRBJ2-6; abundance: many; v_gene: TRBV7-9
CDR3aa: CASSLGGTGGNTIYF; j_gene: TRBJ1-3; abundance: many; v_gene: TRBV5-6
CDR3aa: CASSPAEGGGYEQYF; j_gene: TRBJ2-7; abundance: many; v_gene: TRBV18
CDR3aa: CAATGTGSEEYEQYF; j_gene: TRBJ2-7; abundance: .; v_gene: TRBV24-1
CDR3aa: CASSLGLGGEQYF; j_gene: TRBJ2-7; abundance: many; v_gene: TRBV7-6
CDR3aa: CASSPGQFSYEQYF; j_gene: TRBJ2-7; abundance: many; v_gene: TRBV7-9
CDR3aa: CSVGQPNNEQFF; j_gene: TRBJ2-1; abundance: many; v_gene: TRBV29-1
CDR3aa: CASSIHQGDVRELFF; j_gene: TRBJ2-2; abundance: few; v_gene: TRBV19
CDR3aa: CASSQGIFTDTQYF; j_gene: TRBJ2-3; abundance: many; v_gene: TRBV6-2/TRBV6-3
CDR3aa: CASSPRQGHYGYTF; j_gene: TRBJ1-2; abundance: many; v_gene: TRBV3-1
CDR3aa: CASSPGTGGHEQYF; j_gene: TRBJ2-7; abundance: .; v_gene: TRBV3-1
CDR3aa: CSARLSVDFF; j_gene: TRBJ2-1; abundance: many; v_gene: TRBV20-1
CDR3aa: CSARGQGSPLHF; j_gene: TRBJ1-6; abundance: medium-sized; v_gene: TRBV20-1
CDR3aa: CASRPRTSIDTQYF; j_gene: TRBJ2-3; abundance: .; v_gene: TRBV11-2
CDR3aa: CASGGLAGGPGELFF; j_gene: TRBJ2-2; abundance: many; v_gene: TRBV2
CDR3aa: CSANGQMGAGETQYF; j_gene: TRBJ2-5; abundance: .; v_gene: TRBV20-1